These 19 T cell receptor beta chains were all obtained from the same sample, sequenced in a study of blood T cell repertoires in COVID-19. The protocol was immunoSEQ multiplex PCR, while the TCRdb copy is restricted to in-frame clones and leaves out a portion. The repertoire has 100,000 to 150,000 clones, about 89% of them found once; the top ten carry just under 30%. The sample comprised peripheral blood. These receptors were obtained from a woman in her seventies with acute or convalescent COVID-19.

The chain couples TRBV19 to TRBJ2-3, with TRBD1 as a possible D gene (6 bases). Germline V lookup: CDR1 LNHDA, CDR2 SQIVND (reference sequence). Deletions cut 5 bases from V and 2 bases from J, with 11 bases between. The CDR3 is 14 amino acids. The CDR3 DNA reads TGTGCCAGTAGTGCTACAGGGACCACAGATACGCAGTATTTT. Translation: CASSATGTTDTQYF.

The chain links TRBV24-1 to TRBJ1-5, with 9 bases fitting TRBD1. V gave up 4 bases and J gave up 6 bases; unmatched junction bases: 3. The CDR3 length is 14 residues. The V gene's germline CDR1 is KGHDR and CDR2 SFDVKD. This CDR3 reads CATSDWTGVQPQHF. DNA of the CDR3: TGTGCCACCAGTGACTGGACAGGGGTTCAGCCCCAGCATTTT.

The chain employs TRBV7-9 and TRBJ1-5; 8 bases line up with TRBD1. This CDR3 is built from 15 residues. With 3 bases clipped from V and 7 bases from J, the junction kept 8 bases outside the gene matches. Germline assignment: CDR1 SEHNR and CDR2 FQNEAQ (reference sequence). This CDR3 is CASSFSGQGGQPQHF. DNA for the CDR3: TGTGCCAGCAGCTTTTCAGGACAGGGAGGCCAGCCCCAGCATTTT. The whole variable domain, remainder taken from reference TRBV7-9 and TRBJ1-5, is DTGVSQNPRHKITKRGQNVTFRCDPISEHNRLYWYRQTLGQGPEFLTYFQNEAQLEKSRLLSDRFSAERPKGSFSTLEIQRTEQGDSAMYLCASSFSGQGGQPQHFGDGTRLSIL.

The V gene is TRBV5-1, the J gene TRBJ1-3; D ambiguous. Germline-derived CDR1 and CDR2 are SGHRS and YFSETQ. This CDR3 region has 15 residues. Trimming pared 0 bases from V and 0 bases from J, leaving 7 bases between. The CDR3: CASSLESLSGNTIYF. In nucleotides, the CDR3 is TGCGCCAGCAGCTTGGAATCCCTCTCTGGAAACACCATATATTTT.

The chain is built from TRBV12-3 or TRBV12-4 and TRBJ1-3; D uncertain. Trimming shortened V by 10 bases and J by 2 bases, and 12 bases separated the two germline ends. The CDR3 runs 13 residues. CDR3 in DNA: TGTGCCACCCGTAACAGTGCTGGAAACACCATATATTTT. It codes for CATRNSAGNTIYF.

This clone was observed a handful of times. The chain recombines TRBV7-9 with TRBJ1-6; D is unclear. V lost 6 bases and J 0 bases, leaving 15 bases between the germline ends. The CDR3 is 17 residues long. The V gene's germline CDR1 is SEHNR and CDR2 FQNEAQ (reference sequence). CDR3 residues: CASSQTRLSSYNSPLHF. The CDR3 nucleotides read TGTGCCAGCAGTCAAACCCGCCTAAGCTCCTATAATTCACCCCTCCACTTT. The full variable domain, rest sourced from reference TRBV7-9 and TRBJ1-6, is DTGVSQNPRHKITKRGQNVTFRCDPISEHNRLYWYRQTLGQGPEFLTYFQNEAQLEKSRLLSDRFSAERPKGSFSTLEIQRTEQGDSAMYLCASSQTRLSSYNSPLHFGNGTRLTVT.

The J gene is TRBJ2-1, the V gene TRBV7-3; the match to TRBD2 covers 15 bases. CDR1 SGHTA and CDR2 FQGTGA come from the germline V gene. The CDR3 contains 18 residues. The ends lost 5 bases at V and 5 bases at J; junction bases unmatched: 10. CDR3 sequence reads: CASSKNPWTSGGDNEQFF. For the CDR3, the DNA is TGTGCCAGCAGCAAAAACCCCTGGACTAGCGGGGGGGACAATGAGCAGTTCTTC.

The V gene is TRBV28, the J gene TRBJ1-1; 7 nucleotides match TRBD1. With V trimmed by 0 bases and J by 1 base, 8 bases remained unmatched. Looked up from germline, CDR1 is MDHEN and CDR2 is SYDVKM. The CDR3 extends over 17 amino acids. The chain's CDR3 is CASSLWIPGTANTEAFF. The CDR3 bases are TGTGCCAGCAGTTTATGGATACCGGGGACAGCGAACACTGAAGCTTTCTTT.

This rearrangement joins TRBV10-3 to TRBJ1-2; 12 nucleotides agree with TRBD1. V shed 11 bases, J shed 6 bases, and the junction held 10 bases outside the gene matches. The V gene's germline CDR1 is ENHRY and CDR2 SYGVKD. This CDR3 region has 14 residues. CDR3 residues: CAVQTGTGGDGYTF. As DNA, the CDR3 is TGTGCCGTACAAACCGGGACAGGGGGCGATGGCTACACCTTC.

The chain couples TRBV7-8 to TRBJ1-3; D is perhaps TRBD1 (6 bases). The length of the CDR3 is 13 residues. The V and J ends lost 10 bases and 0 bases respectively, with 10 bases between them. CDR1 and CDR2 from the germline V gene are SGHVS and FQNEAQ. DNA for the CDR3: TGTGCCACAGGGGCCCACTCTGGAAACACCATATATTTT. Protein sequence: CATGAHSGNTIYF.

The CDR3 DNA reads as TGCGCCAGCAGCTTGGGCGGGGGGACTCAAGAGACCCAGTACTTC. Its protein is CASSLGGGTQETQYF. V and J are TRBV5-1 and TRBJ2-5, with TRBD2 matching over 8 bases. CDR1 and CDR2 from the germline V gene are SGHRS and YFSETQ. Trimming removed 0 bases from V and 2 bases from J; junction bases left unmatched: 3. The CDR3 has 15 amino acids.

This clone showed up just a few times. This chain connects TRBV5-4 to TRBJ1-2; D may be TRBD1 (5 bases). The germline gives CDR1 SGHNT, CDR2 YYREEE (reference sequence). CDR3 length: 15 amino acids. Trimming pared 4 bases from V and 4 bases from J, leaving 17 bases between. CDR3 nucleotides: TGTGCCAGCAGCGCGCGGAGGGGCGGGGGCTATGGCTACACCTTC. Translating it yields CASSARRGGGYGYTF.

The chain uses TRBV7-3 and TRBJ2-5; D is perhaps TRBD2 (6 bases). V dropped 2 bases and J dropped 5 bases, with 9 bases sitting between them. The germline gives CDR1 SGHTA, CDR2 FQGTGA. The CDR3 contains 13 residues. The CDR3 sequence is CASSLAGSETQYF. For the CDR3, the DNA is TGTGCCAGCAGCTTAGCGGGGTCCGAGACCCAGTACTTC.

The V call is TRBV28, the J call TRBJ2-3; 8 bases are a match to TRBD1. Germline CDR1 and CDR2: MDHEN and SYDVKM. The CDR3 extends over 14 amino acids. Trimming at V came to 7 bases and at J to 2 bases, leaving 5 bases not matched to a gene. Here the CDR3 DNA reads TGTGCCAGCACCCAGGGGGCGGTCACAGATACGCAGTATTTT. This sequence encodes CASTQGAVTDTQYF.

The V gene is TRBV5-1, the J gene TRBJ1-5, with a possible D match to TRBD1 (5 bases). Looked up from germline, CDR1 is SGHRS and CDR2 is YFSETQ. Trimming left V 4 bases short and J 3 bases short, with 14 bases between. This CDR3 comprises 15 residues. The CDR3 is CASSEQGASNQPQHF. The CDR3 nucleotides are TGCGCCAGCAGCGAGCAAGGGGCCTCCAATCAGCCCCAGCATTTT. Complete variable domain (other parts from reference TRBV5-1 and TRBJ1-5): KAGVTQTPRYLIKTRGQQVTLSCSPISGHRSVSWYQQTPGQGLQFLFEYFSETQRNKGNFPGRFSGRQFSNSRSEMNVSTLELGDSALYLCASSEQGASNQPQHFGDGTRLSIL.

The chain joins TRBV29-1 to TRBJ2-2, with 7 bases identical to TRBD1. Germline values: CDR1 SQVTM, CDR2 ANQGSEA. V shed 7 bases, J shed 7 bases, and the junction held 9 bases outside the gene matches. The CDR3 has 13 amino acids. Written as DNA, the CDR3 is TGCAGCGCGAACAGGGGATTGGGCGGGGAGCTGTTTTTT. Protein product: CSANRGLGGELFF.

The CDR3 region has the DNA TGTGCCAGCAGTCCTCCGGGGGAGTACGAGCAGTACTTC. Amino acid sequence: CASSPPGEYEQYF. The gene calls are TRBV28 and TRBJ2-7; D might be TRBD2 (6 bases). The V gene lost 5 bases and the J gene lost 4 bases, with 12 bases spanning the gap. The CDR3 is made up of 13 amino acids. The germline gives CDR1 MDHEN, CDR2 SYDVKM.

The J gene is TRBJ1-6, the V gene TRBV5-1; 8 positions match TRBD1. Germline CDR1 SGHRS, CDR2 YFSETQ. CDR3 size: 18 residues. V shed 6 bases and J 0 bases; nucleotides not matched to a gene: 11. CDR3: CASKFGDRPSSYNSPLHF. In nucleotides, the CDR3 is TGCGCCAGCAAATTCGGGGACAGGCCCTCCTCCTATAATTCACCCCTCCACTTT. Complete variable domain (other parts from reference TRBV5-1 and TRBJ1-6): KAGVTQTPRYLIKTRGQQVTLSCSPISGHRSVSWYQQTPGQGLQFLFEYFSETQRNKGNFPGRFSGRQFSNSRSEMNVSTLELGDSALYLCASKFGDRPSSYNSPLHFGNGTRLTVT.

This chain connects TRBV5-1 to TRBJ2-1; 7 nucleotides line up with TRBD2. Germline CDR1 SGHRS, CDR2 YFSETQ. J gave up 0 bases and V 4 bases, and 7 bases lay outside the gene matches. CDR3 length: 16 residues. CDR3 nucleotide sequence: TGCGCCAGCAGCCTGATGGGCGGGAGCTCCTACAATGAGCAGTTCTTC. It specifies CASSLMGGSSYNEQFF.